This TCR beta chain derives from a study of metastatic and nonmetastatic thyroid tumors. For the study at large: Comparative analysis of repertoires was undertaken across blood and tumor or nodule tissue obtained from malignant and benign thyroid patients. Overall study results and limits: The study reportedly found significantly higher TCR beta diversity in malignant thyroid tumors than benign nodules, in blood and tumor.

TCRdb re-called clones from the PCR reads using MiXCR. Of about 53,000 clones in the sample, 20% were seen once. Every patient was untreated before thyroid surgery. This clone was counted ten times or more. The antigen remains undetermined. Trimming shortened V by 7 bases and J by 3 bases, and 9 bases separated the two germline ends. CDR3 length equals 12 residues. Germline CDR1 and CDR2: MDHEN and SYDVKM. The sequenced material came from blood. The chain recombines TRBV28 with TRBJ2-5, with a weak D call TRBD2 (5 bases). The clonotype comes from a female donor with papillary thyroid cancer or a benign thyroid nodule (not recorded which). Some clones in this sample may be carry-over from other donors' samples. Here the CDR3 DNA reads TGTGCCAGCATGACGGGAAAAGAGACCCAGTACTTC. Translated, it gives CASMTGKETQYF.